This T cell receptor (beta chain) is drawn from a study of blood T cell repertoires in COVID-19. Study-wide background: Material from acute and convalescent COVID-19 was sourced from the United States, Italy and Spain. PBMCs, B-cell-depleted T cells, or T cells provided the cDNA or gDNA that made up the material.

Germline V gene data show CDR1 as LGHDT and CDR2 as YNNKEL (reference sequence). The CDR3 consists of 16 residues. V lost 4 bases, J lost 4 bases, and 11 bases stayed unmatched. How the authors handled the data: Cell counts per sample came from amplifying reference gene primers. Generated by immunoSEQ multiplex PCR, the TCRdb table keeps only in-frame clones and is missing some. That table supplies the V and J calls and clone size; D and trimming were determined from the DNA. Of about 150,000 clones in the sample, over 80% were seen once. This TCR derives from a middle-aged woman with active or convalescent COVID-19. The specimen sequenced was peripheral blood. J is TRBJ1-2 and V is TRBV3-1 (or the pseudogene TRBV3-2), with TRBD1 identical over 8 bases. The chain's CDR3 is CASSPGPGQGAYGYTF. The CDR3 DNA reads TGTGCCAGCAGCCCGGGCCCGGGGCAGGGGGCCTATGGCTACACCTTC.